Presented here are 2 T cell receptor beta chains from one specimen sequenced in a study of blood T cells in healthy people across ages. Primed by a sample-barcoded 5' primer and a J-beta primer mix, a second PCR proceeded for roughly 6 to 12 cycles. TCRdb reanalysed the 5' RACE reads using MiXCR and keeps one entry per CDR3 protein. The sample contains more than 1,400,000 distinct CDR3 sequences, 35% to 45% of which appear only once. The sequencing sample was made of blood. The source of these receptors is a woman aged 18-29 years in good health.

This clonotype was counted a few times. This chain uses TRBV12-3 or TRBV12-4 with TRBJ1-1; D remains ambiguous. V shed 6 bases and J shed 4 bases, with 12 bases lying between them. The CDR3 loop spans 13 amino acids. The CDR3 coding sequence is TGTGCCAGCAGAACCCTCACCAGCACTGAAGCTTTCTTT. It specifies CASRTLTSTEAFF.

In its sample, this clonotype was seen many times. This sequence joins TRBV27 and TRBJ1-1, with D uncertain. V was clipped by 4 bases and J by 5 bases, with 5 bases between them. Germline V gene lookup returns CDR1 MNHEY and CDR2 SMNVEV (reference sequence). The CDR3 length is 11 residues. The CDR3 bases are TGTGCCAGCAGTTCCCGGACTGAAGCTTTCTTT. Its protein is CASSSRTEAFF.